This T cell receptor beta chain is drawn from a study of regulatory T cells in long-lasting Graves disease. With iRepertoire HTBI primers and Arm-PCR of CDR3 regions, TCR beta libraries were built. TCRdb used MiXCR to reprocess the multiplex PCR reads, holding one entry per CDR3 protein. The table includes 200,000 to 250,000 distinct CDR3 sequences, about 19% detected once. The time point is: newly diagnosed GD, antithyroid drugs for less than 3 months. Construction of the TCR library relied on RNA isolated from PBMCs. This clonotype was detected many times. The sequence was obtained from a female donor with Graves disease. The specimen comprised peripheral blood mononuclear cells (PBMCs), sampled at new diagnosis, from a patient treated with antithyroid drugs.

CDR3 DNA: TGTGCCAGCTCAGACGGGTACGAGCAGTACTTC. Translation gives CASSDGYEQYF. This rearrangement joins TRBV18 to TRBJ2-7; D is undetermined. There are 11 residues in the CDR3. From germline, CDR1 is KGHSH and CDR2 LQKENI. The V end was cut by 5 bases, the J end by 4 bases, with 6 bases between.